Listed below are T cell receptor beta chains from one sample, sequenced in a study of T cells in localized non-small cell lung cancer. Profiling relied on immunoSEQ multiplex PCR, and the TCRdb table lists in-frame clones only, not all of them. The data show about 27,000 clones, 90% seen once. Sequences were derived from peripheral blood, sampled before any cancer treatment. These receptors all come from a woman aged 40-69 years with stage I lung adenocarcinoma. CDR3s include the opening cysteine and the closing phenylalanine or tryptophan. D genes are given only for firm matches. Clone size is shown for a subset of rows, as once, few, many or a class of expanded clone.

V	size	J	D	length	CDR3	DNA
TRBV11-1	NA	TRBJ2-1	TRBD2	17	CASSPRLAGGSGNEQFF	TGTGCCAGCAGCCCCCGACTTGCGGGAGGGAGTGGGAATGAGCAGTTCTTC
TRBV6-5	NA	TRBJ2-6	NA	15	CASKGFLTGANVLTF	TGTGCCAGCAAAGGGTTTTTAACTGGGGCCAACGTCCTGACTTTC
TRBV28	few	TRBJ2-1	TRBD2	13	CASSLAGDFEQFF	TGTGCCAGCAGTTTAGCGGGGGATTTTGAGCAGTTCTTC
TRBV7-3	NA	TRBJ2-1	TRBD2	16	CASSLAPGRHYNEQFF	TGTGCCAGCAGCCTCGCACCCGGGAGGCACTACAATGAGCAGTTCTTC
TRBV21-1	NA	TRBJ1-4	NA	18	CASSKRRSFRERNEKLFF	TGTGCCAGCAGCAAAAGGCGGAGTTTCCGGGAGAGGAATGAAAAACTGTTTTTT
TRBV7-2	NA	TRBJ1-1	NA	13	CASSSGVQTEAFF	TGTGCCAGCAGCTCGGGAGTACAGACTGAAGCTTTCTTT
TRBV6-5	NA	TRBJ1-2	TRBD1	15	CASSMDRGRLGGYTF	TGTGCCAGCAGCATGGACAGGGGGCGCCTCGGTGGCTACACCTTC
TRBV20-1	NA	TRBJ1-1	NA	11	CSAPGSTEAFF	TGCAGTGCCCCAGGGTCCACTGAAGCTTTCTTT
TRBV5-1	NA	TRBJ1-3	NA	15	CASSSVLDPGNTIYF	TGCGCCAGCAGCTCGGTCCTTGATCCCGGAAACACCATATATTTT
TRBV5-1	NA	TRBJ1-5	TRBD1	15	CASSRTGGSNQPQHF	TGCGCCAGCAGCAGGACAGGGGGAAGCAATCAGCCCCAGCATTTT
TRBV28	NA	TRBJ2-1	TRBD1	13	CASSWTGYNEQFF	TGTGCCAGCAGCTGGACAGGTTACAATGAGCAGTTCTTC
TRBV6-6	NA	TRBJ2-3	TRBD2	14	CASSQGLASDTQYF	TGTGCCAGCAGCCAAGGACTAGCGTCAGATACGCAGTATTTT
TRBV11-3	few	TRBJ2-2	NA	13	CASSLVSTGELFF	TGTGCCAGCAGCTTAGTTTCCACCGGGGAGCTGTTTTTT
TRBV2	NA	TRBJ1-4	NA	13	CASKGNRNEQLFF	TGTGCCAGCAAAGGGAATCGGAATGAACAACTGTTTTTT
TRBV28	NA	TRBJ2-5	TRBD1	15	CASSFGDSLQETQYF	TGTGCCAGCAGTTTTGGGGACAGTCTTCAAGAGACCCAGTACTTC
TRBV7-9	once	TRBJ2-7	TRBD1	14	CASSFRDSTYEQYF	TGTGCCAGCAGCTTTCGGGACAGCACCTACGAGCAGTACTTC
TRBV14	NA	TRBJ2-7	TRBD2	14	CASSIRGGTYEQYF	TGTGCCAGCAGCATTCGGGGGGGCACCTACGAGCAGTACTTC
TRBV11-2	NA	TRBJ1-5	TRBD1	15	CASSLGQGANQPQHF	TGTGCCAGCAGCTTAGGGCAGGGGGCAAATCAGCCCCAGCATTTT
TRBV18	NA	TRBJ2-3	NA	17	CASSPYGTPSSTDTQYF	TGTGCCAGCTCACCATACGGGACTCCCTCTAGCACAGATACGCAGTATTTT
TRBV4-1	NA	TRBJ2-7	NA	14	CASSRGTETYEQYF	TGCGCCAGCAGCCGCGGGACAGAAACCTACGAGCAGTACTTC
TRBV30	NA	TRBJ2-5	TRBD1	13	CAWSTGVEKTQYF	TGTGCCTGGAGTACAGGGGTTGAGAAGACCCAGTACTTC
TRBV7-2	NA	TRBJ2-2	TRBD1	15	CASSLQGARTGELFF	TGTGCCAGCAGCTTACAGGGGGCGCGCACCGGGGAGCTGTTTTTT
TRBV19	NA	TRBJ2-7	NA	14	CASSQQGNGYEQYF	TGTGCCAGTAGTCAGCAGGGGAACGGATACGAGCAGTACTTC
TRBV27	NA	TRBJ1-5	TRBD1	16	CASSPQPGGGGRPQHF	TGTGCCAGCAGTCCCCAACCAGGGGGCGGGGGTCGGCCCCAGCATTTT
TRBV4-3	NA	TRBJ1-2	NA	18	CASSQDLGGRGSNYGYTF	TGCGCCAGCAGCCAAGATCTGGGAGGGCGGGGTAGTAACTATGGCTACACCTTC
TRBV7-9	NA	TRBJ1-4	NA	12	CASSPGNEKLFF	TGTGCCAGCAGCCCGGGAAACGAAAAACTGTTTTTT
TRBV4-1	NA	TRBJ2-7	TRBD2	16	CASSQTLTSGPYEQYF	TGCGCCAGCAGCCAAACTTTAACTAGCGGGCCCTACGAGCAGTACTTC
TRBV9	few	TRBJ2-7	TRBD1	16	CASSLRGDRGSYEQYF	TGTGCCAGCAGCCTACGGGGGGACAGGGGATCCTACGAGCAGTACTTC
TRBV28	NA	TRBJ1-2	TRBD1	14	CASRLGTGESGYTF	TGTGCCAGCAGACTTGGGACAGGGGAATCTGGCTACACCTTC
TRBV19	NA	TRBJ2-1	TRBD2	14	CASSVSGGRVEQFF	TGTGCCAGTAGTGTTAGCGGGGGTAGGGTTGAGCAGTTCTTC
TRBV7-2	NA	TRBJ1-1	NA	14	CASSLQGPNTEAFF	TGTGCCAGCAGCTTACAGGGCCCGAACACTGAAGCTTTCTTT
TRBV11-2	NA	TRBJ2-3	TRBD2	16	CASSPRTSGNTDTQYF	TGTGCCAGCAGTCCAAGGACTAGCGGGAACACAGATACGCAGTATTTT
TRBV11-2	NA	TRBJ2-3	NA	14	CASSLSPGRGTQYF	TGTGCCAGCAGCTTATCCCCAGGGCGCGGTACGCAGTATTTT
TRBV6-1	NA	TRBJ2-5	TRBD1	14	CASSGPGQGRTQYF	TGTGCCAGCAGTGGGCCGGGACAGGGGAGGACCCAGTACTTC
TRBV7-2	NA	TRBJ1-3	NA	15	CASSADPLFGNTIYF	TGTGCCAGCAGCGCAGACCCCCTCTTTGGAAACACCATATATTTT
TRBV7-9	NA	TRBJ2-1	TRBD1	13	CASSAMGQTGQFF	TGTGCCAGCAGTGCAATGGGACAGACTGGGCAGTTCTTC
TRBV29-1	NA	TRBJ2-7	TRBD1	16	CSVFPAGTGKPYEQYF	TGCAGCGTTTTCCCGGCCGGGACAGGGAAGCCCTACGAGCAGTACTTC
TRBV6-1	NA	TRBJ1-1	TRBD1	14	CASRLPGQGTEAFF	TGTGCCAGCAGACTACCGGGACAGGGCACTGAAGCTTTCTTT
TRBV7-8	NA	TRBJ2-7	NA	15	CASSPRAGAGYEQYF	TGTGCCAGCAGCCCCAGAGCAGGGGCAGGTTACGAGCAGTACTTC
TRBV30	NA	TRBJ1-1	NA	15	CAWSVGPTENTEAFF	TGTGCCTGGAGTGTAGGTCCCACTGAGAACACTGAAGCTTTCTTT
TRBV6-1	NA	TRBJ1-5	TRBD1	15	CASRADRSSNQPQHF	TGTGCCAGCAGAGCGGACAGGTCTAGCAATCAGCCCCAGCATTTT
TRBV10-1	NA	TRBJ2-3	TRBD2	19	CASSESRYERGDLTDTQYF	TGCGCCAGCAGTGAGTCGCGGTACGAGCGGGGGGACTTGACAGATACGCAGTATTTT
TRBV7-9	NA	TRBJ1-1	NA	16	CASTAKSGRLNTEAFF	TGTGCCAGCACCGCTAAATCCGGACGGTTGAACACTGAAGCTTTCTTT
TRBV2	NA	TRBJ2-5	NA	14	CASSDGRYDETQYF	TGTGCCAGCAGTGATGGGCGGTACGATGAGACCCAGTACTTC
TRBV7-6	NA	TRBJ2-5	NA	16	CASSLASWDRQETQYF	TGTGCCAGCAGCTTAGCGTCGTGGGATCGGCAAGAGACCCAGTACTTC
TRBV19	NA	TRBJ2-2	NA	14	CASSPLEESGELFF	TGTGCCAGTAGTCCCCTTGAAGAATCCGGGGAGCTGTTTTTT
TRBV29-1	NA	TRBJ2-7	TRBD2	12	CSVLAGSYEQYF	TGCAGCGTACTAGCGGGCAGCTACGAGCAGTACTTC